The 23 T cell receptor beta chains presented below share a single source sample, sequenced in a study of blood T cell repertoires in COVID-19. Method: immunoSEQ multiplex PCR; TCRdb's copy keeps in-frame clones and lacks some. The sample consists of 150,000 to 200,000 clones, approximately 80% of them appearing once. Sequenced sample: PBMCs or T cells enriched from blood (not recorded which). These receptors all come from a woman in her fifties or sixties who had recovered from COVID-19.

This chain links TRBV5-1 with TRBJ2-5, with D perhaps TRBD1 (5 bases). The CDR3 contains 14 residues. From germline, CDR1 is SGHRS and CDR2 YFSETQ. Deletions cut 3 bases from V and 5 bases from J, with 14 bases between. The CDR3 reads CASSSQGVGETQYF. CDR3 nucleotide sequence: TGCGCCAGCAGCTCCCAAGGGGTTGGGGAGACCCAGTACTTC.

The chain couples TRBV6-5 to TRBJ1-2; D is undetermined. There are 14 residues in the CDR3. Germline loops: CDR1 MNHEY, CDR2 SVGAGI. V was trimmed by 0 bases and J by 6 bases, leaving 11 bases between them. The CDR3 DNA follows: TGTGCCAGCAGTTACTCGAGATCCAACGATGGCTACACCTTC. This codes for CASSYSRSNDGYTF.

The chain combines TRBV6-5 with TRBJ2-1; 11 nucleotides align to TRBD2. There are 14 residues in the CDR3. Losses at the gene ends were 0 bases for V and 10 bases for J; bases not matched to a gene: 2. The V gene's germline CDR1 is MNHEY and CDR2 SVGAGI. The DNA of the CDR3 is TGTGCCAGCAGTTACTCGACTAGCGGGAACGAGCAGTTCTTC. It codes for CASSYSTSGNEQFF.

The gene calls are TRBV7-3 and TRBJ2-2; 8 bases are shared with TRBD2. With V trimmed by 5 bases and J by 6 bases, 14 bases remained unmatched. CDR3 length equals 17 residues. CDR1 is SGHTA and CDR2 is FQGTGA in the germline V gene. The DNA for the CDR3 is TGTGCCAGCAGCCCCTTGGGGTCGGGAGGGCCAGCCGGGGAGCTGTTTTTT. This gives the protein CASSPLGSGGPAGELFF.

The DNA of the CDR3 is TGTGCCAGCAGCCAAATCCCCGGACAGGGGAACACTGAAGCTTTCTTT. This translates into CASSQIPGQGNTEAFF. The chain is built from TRBV3-1 (or the pseudogene TRBV3-2) and TRBJ1-1, with 8 bases matching TRBD1. V was pared by 2 bases and J by 1 base, with 6 bases of the junction left unmatched. Germline assignment: CDR1 LGHDT and CDR2 YNNKEL (reference sequence). This CDR3 is 16 amino acids long.

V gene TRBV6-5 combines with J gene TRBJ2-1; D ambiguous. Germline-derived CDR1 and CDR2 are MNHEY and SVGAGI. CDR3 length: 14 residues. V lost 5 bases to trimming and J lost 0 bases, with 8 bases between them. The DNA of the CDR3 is TGTGCCAGCAGTCATGTGAGCTCCTACAATGAGCAGTTCTTC. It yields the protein CASSHVSSYNEQFF.

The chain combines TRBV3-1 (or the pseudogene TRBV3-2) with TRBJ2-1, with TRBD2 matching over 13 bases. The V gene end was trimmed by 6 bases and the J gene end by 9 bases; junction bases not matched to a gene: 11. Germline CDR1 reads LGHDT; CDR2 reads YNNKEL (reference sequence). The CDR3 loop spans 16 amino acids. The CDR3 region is CASRETGTSGMSEQFF. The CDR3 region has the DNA TGTGCCAGCAGGGAAACCGGGACTAGCGGGATGAGTGAGCAGTTCTTC.

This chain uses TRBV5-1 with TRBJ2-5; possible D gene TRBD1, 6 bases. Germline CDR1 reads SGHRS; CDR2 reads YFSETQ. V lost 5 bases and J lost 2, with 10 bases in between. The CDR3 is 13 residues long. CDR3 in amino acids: CASSSDRQETQYF. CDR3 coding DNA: TGCGCCAGCAGTTCGGACAGACAAGAGACCCAGTACTTC.

CDR3 nucleotides: TGTGCCAGCAGTTTTAATACAGGGCGAGGGGGAAACATTCAGTACTTC. It translates to CASSFNTGRGGNIQYF. The rearrangement joins TRBV28 to TRBJ2-4, with D maybe TRBD1 (6 bases). The CDR3 extends over 16 amino acids. Germline V lookup: CDR1 MDHEN, CDR2 SYDVKM. V dropped 3 bases and J dropped 6 bases, with 18 bases sitting between them. Together with reference TRBV28 and TRBJ2-4, the CDR3 gives the full variable domain: DVKVTQSSRYLVKRTGEKVFLECVQDMDHENMFWYRQDPGLGLRLIYFSYDVKMKEKGDIPEGYSVSREKKERFSLILESASTNQTSMYLCASSFNTGRGGNIQYFGAGTRLSVL.

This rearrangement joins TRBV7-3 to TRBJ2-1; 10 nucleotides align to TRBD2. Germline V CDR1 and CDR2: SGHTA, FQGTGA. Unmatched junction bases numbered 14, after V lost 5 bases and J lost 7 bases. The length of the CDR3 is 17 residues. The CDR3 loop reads CASSPPGASGSRNEQFF. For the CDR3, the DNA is TGTGCCAGCAGCCCCCCCGGGGCTAGCGGGAGTAGGAATGAGCAGTTCTTC.

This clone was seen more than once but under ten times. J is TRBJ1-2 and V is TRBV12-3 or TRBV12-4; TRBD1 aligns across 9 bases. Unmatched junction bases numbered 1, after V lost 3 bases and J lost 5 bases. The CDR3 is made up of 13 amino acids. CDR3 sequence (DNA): TGTGCCAGCAGTTTGGGACAGGGATATGGCTACACCTTC. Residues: CASSLGQGYGYTF.

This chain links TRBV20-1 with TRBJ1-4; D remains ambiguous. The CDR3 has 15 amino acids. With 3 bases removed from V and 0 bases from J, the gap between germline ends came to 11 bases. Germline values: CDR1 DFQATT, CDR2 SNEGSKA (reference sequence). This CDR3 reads CSASRHGATNEKLFF. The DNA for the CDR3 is TGCAGTGCTAGTAGACACGGGGCAACTAATGAAAAACTGTTTTTT.

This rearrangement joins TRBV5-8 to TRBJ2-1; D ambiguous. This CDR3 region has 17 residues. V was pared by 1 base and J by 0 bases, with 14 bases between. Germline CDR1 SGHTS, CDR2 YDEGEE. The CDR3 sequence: CASSLIHRGRSYNEQFF. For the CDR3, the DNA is TGTGCCAGCAGCTTGATCCACCGCGGCCGCTCCTACAATGAGCAGTTCTTC. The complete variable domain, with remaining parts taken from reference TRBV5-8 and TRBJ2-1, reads EAGVTQSPTHLIKTRGQQATLRCSPISGHTSVYWYQQALGLGLQFLLWYDEGEERNRGNFPPRFSGRQFPNYSSELNVNALELEDSALYLCASSLIHRGRSYNEQFFGPGTRLTVL.

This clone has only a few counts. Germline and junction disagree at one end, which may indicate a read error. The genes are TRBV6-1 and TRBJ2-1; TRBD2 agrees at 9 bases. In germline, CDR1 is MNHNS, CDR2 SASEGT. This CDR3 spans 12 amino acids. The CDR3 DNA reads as TGTGCCAGCAGTGAAGGTCTAGCGGGATATATCTTC. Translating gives CASSEGLAGYIF.

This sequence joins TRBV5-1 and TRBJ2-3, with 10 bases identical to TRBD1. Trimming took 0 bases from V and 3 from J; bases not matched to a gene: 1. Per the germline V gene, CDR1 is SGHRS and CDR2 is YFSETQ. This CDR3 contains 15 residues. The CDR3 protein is CASSLGTGGTDTQYF. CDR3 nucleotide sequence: TGCGCCAGCAGCTTGGGGACAGGGGGGACAGATACGCAGTATTTT.

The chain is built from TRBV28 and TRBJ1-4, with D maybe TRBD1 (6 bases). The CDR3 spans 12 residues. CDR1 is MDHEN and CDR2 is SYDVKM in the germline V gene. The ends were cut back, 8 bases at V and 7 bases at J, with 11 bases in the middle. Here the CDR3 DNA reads TGTGCCAGCGGCAGGGGTCGTGAAAAACTGTTTTTT. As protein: CASGRGREKLFF.

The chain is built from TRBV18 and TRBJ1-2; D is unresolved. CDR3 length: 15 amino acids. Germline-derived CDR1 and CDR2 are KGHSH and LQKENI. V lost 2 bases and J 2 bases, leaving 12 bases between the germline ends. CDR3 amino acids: CASSPIEVGNYGYTF. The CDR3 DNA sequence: TGTGCCAGCTCACCAATCGAGGTCGGAAACTATGGCTACACCTTC.

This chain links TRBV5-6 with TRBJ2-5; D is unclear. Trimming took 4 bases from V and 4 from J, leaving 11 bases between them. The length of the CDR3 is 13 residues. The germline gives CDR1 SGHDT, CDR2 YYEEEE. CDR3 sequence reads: CASSLGSGETQYF. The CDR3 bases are TGTGCCAGCAGCCTAGGATCGGGAGAGACCCAGTACTTC. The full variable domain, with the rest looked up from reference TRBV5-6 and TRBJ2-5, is DAGVTQSPTHLIKTRGQQVTLRCSPKSGHDTVSWYQQALGQGPQFIFQYYEEEERQRGNFPDRFSGHQFPNYSSELNVNALLLGDSALYLCASSLGSGETQYFGPGTRLLVL.

The DNA of the CDR3 is TGTGCCAGCAGTCGACAGGGGGGTTCATATGGCTACACCTTC. Translation gives CASSRQGGSYGYTF. The genes are TRBV5-4 and TRBJ1-2; 9 positions match TRBD1. V trimming: 5 bases; J trimming: 5 bases; junction bases outside the gene matches: 7. CDR1 is SGHNT and CDR2 is YYREEE in the germline V gene (reference sequence). The CDR3 totals 14 residues.

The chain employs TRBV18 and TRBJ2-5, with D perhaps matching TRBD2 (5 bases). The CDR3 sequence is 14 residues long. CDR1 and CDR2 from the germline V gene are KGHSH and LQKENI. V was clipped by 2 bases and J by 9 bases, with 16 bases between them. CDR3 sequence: CASSPFSGSLAQYF. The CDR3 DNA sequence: TGTGCCAGCTCACCATTTTCGGGGTCTCTGGCCCAGTACTTC. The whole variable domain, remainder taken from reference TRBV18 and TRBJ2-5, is NAGVMQNPRHLVRRRGQEARLRCSPMKGHSHVYWYRQLPEEGLKFMVYLQKENIIDESGMPKERFSAEFPKEGPSILRIQQVVRGDSAAYFCASSPFSGSLAQYFGPGTRLLVL.

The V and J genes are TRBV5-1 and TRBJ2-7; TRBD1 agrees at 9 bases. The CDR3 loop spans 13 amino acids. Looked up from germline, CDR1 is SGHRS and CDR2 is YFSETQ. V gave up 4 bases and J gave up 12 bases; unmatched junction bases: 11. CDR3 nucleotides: TGCGCCAGCAGCAACCGGGACAGGGATACTGTGTACTTC. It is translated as CASSNRDRDTVYF.

The CDR3 DNA follows: TGTGCCAGCAGCTTAAGTACGGGCGGGAATGAGCAGTTCTTC. Its translation is CASSLSTGGNEQFF. The chain links TRBV7-3 to TRBJ2-1, with D perhaps TRBD2 (5 bases). This CDR3 is built from 14 residues. Between the trimmed V and J ends, which lost 1 base and 7 bases, there was a span of 11 bases. The V gene's germline CDR1 is SGHTA and CDR2 FQGTGA.

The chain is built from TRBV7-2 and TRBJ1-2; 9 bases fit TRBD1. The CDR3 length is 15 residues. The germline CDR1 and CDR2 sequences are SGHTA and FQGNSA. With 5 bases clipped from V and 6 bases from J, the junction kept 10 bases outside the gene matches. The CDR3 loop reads CASSITTGGGDGYTF. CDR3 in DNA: TGTGCCAGCAGCATAACTACAGGGGGCGGGGATGGCTACACCTTC.